A single sample gave rise to the 7 T cell receptor beta chains below, sequenced in a study of T cells in Graves' hyperthyroidism and ophthalmopathy. Amplified TCR beta CDR3 regions derived from RNA transcripts. The HTBI primer set drove a first-round RT-PCR of the TCR CDR3. TCRdb re-derived calls from the multiplex PCR reads in MiXCR, one entry per CDR3 protein. The sample has approximately 320,000 distinct CDR3 sequences, over 15% seen once; the top ten hold around 33%. The specimen sequenced was blood. The receptors come from a man in his thirties or forties with Graves' hyperthyroidism.

This clonotype has only a few counts. V usage is TRBV12-3 or TRBV12-4 and J usage is TRBJ1-5, with TRBD1 matching 11 bases. The trim removed 5 bases at V and 7 bases at J, leaving 4 bases unmatched. This CDR3 is built from 14 residues. The CDR3 region has the DNA TGTGCCAGCAGTCGGACAGGGGGCGAACAGCCCCAGCATTTT. This codes for CASSRTGGEQPQHF.

The chain employs TRBV15 and TRBJ2-3, with 12 bases lining up with TRBD2. The J segment lost 6 bases and the V segment lost 1 base, leaving 5 bases of the junction unmatched. This CDR3 has 16 amino acids. The germline V gene encodes CDR1 LNHNV and CDR2 YYDKDF (reference sequence). For the CDR3, the DNA is TGTGCCACCAGCAGAGGACTAGCGGGAGATTCTGATACGCAGTATTTT. This encodes CATSRGLAGDSDTQYF.

This chain uses TRBV20-1 with TRBJ1-1, with unresolved D. The V end lost 5 bases, the J end lost 3 bases, and 13 bases lay between the germline ends. This CDR3 has 13 amino acids. Looked up from germline, CDR1 is DFQATT and CDR2 is SNEGSKA (reference sequence). CDR3: CSALTTEDTEAFF. Here the CDR3 DNA reads TGCAGTGCTCTGACAACAGAGGACACTGAAGCTTTCTTT.

This clonotype was seen ten or more times. The chain joins TRBV12-3 or TRBV12-4 to TRBJ2-2; 7 bases are a match to TRBD2. The ends lost 5 bases at V and 0 bases at J; junction bases unmatched: 6. The CDR3 is 16 residues long. CDR3 amino acids: CASSPETSSNTGELFF. Written as DNA, the CDR3 is TGTGCCAGCAGTCCCGAGACTAGCTCGAACACCGGGGAGCTGTTTTTT.

This clonotype was seen a handful of times. This rearrangement joins TRBV2 to TRBJ1-4; D gene uncertain. CDR1 SNHLY and CDR2 FYNNEI come from the germline V gene. V was shortened by 7 bases and J by 0 bases, with 9 bases between the two germline ends. The CDR3 extends over 14 amino acids. CDR3 sequence reads: CASTTRTTNEKLFF. For the CDR3, the DNA is TGTGCCAGCACCACCCGAACAACTAATGAAAAACTGTTTTTT.

This clonotype was observed a few times. The chain has TRBV7-2 and TRBJ1-2; possibly TRBD1 for D (5 bases). CDR3 length: 15 residues. Trimming took 6 bases from V and 5 from J, leaving 19 bases between them. CDR1 and CDR2 (germline): SGHTA, FQGNSA. This CDR3 is CASSFKVQGGYGYTF. CDR3 bases: TGTGCCAGCAGTTTCAAGGTCCAGGGAGGTTATGGCTACACCTTC.

This clonotype was observed a few times. This chain joins TRBV18 and TRBJ2-6; D is ambiguous. V was clipped by 5 bases and J by 0 bases, with 17 bases between them. The CDR3 totals 18 residues. CDR1 is KGHSH, CDR2 LQKENI, per germline. CDR3 sequence: CASSVVRAASSGANVLTF. The CDR3 nucleotides are TGTGCCAGCTCAGTTGTTCGGGCAGCTTCCTCTGGGGCCAACGTCCTGACTTTC.